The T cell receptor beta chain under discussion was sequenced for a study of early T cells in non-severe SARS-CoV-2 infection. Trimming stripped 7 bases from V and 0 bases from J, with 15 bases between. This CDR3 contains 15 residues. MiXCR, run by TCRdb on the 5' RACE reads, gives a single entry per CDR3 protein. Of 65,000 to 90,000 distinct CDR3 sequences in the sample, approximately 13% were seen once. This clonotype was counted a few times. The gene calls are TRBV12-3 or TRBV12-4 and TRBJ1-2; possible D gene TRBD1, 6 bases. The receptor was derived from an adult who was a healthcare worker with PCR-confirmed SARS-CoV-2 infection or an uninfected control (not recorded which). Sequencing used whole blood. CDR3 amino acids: CASTRRTETNYGYTF. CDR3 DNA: TGTGCCAGCACTCGTCGGACAGAAACTAACTATGGCTACACCTTC.